Below, 6 T cell receptor beta chains from the same sample are listed, as sequenced in a study of T cell responses to AZD1222 COVID-19 vaccine. Using immunoSEQ multiplex PCR, the repertoire was profiled, and TCRdb retains in-frame clones only, with some absent. The profile covers 130,000 or so clones, with 86% appearing a single time and roughly 12% taken by the ten largest. Here the sequenced sample was peripheral blood, taken on day 0 of AZD1222 vaccination. These receptors were obtained from an adult in good health.

The chain couples TRBV6-5 to TRBJ1-3; no firm D call. V shed 10 bases and J shed 3 bases, with 10 bases lying between them. The germline CDR1 and CDR2 sequences are MNHEY and SVGAGI. The CDR3 has 12 amino acids. The DNA for the CDR3 is TGTGCCACCTTCCCGTTTGGAAACACCATATATTTT. It yields the protein CATFPFGNTIYF.

This clone was detected only once. V usage is TRBV18 and J usage is TRBJ2-2; D gene unclear. In germline, CDR1 is KGHSH, CDR2 LQKENI. This CDR3 has 16 residues. Trimming cost V 0 bases and J 4 bases, with 12 bases left between them. As DNA, the CDR3 is TGTGCCAGCTCACCACCGGCTTCGCGGACCACCGGGGAGCTGTTTTTT. Protein sequence: CASSPPASRTTGELFF.

The chain uses TRBV3-1 (or the pseudogene TRBV3-2) and TRBJ2-1; 13 bases line up with TRBD2. J was trimmed by 5 bases and V by 3 bases; bases with no gene match: 4. The CDR3 consists of 16 residues. Germline-derived CDR1 and CDR2 are LGHDT and YNNKEL (reference sequence). CDR3 amino acids: CASSHTSGRAHNEQFF. In DNA form, the CDR3 reads TGTGCCAGCAGCCACACTAGCGGGAGGGCCCACAATGAGCAGTTCTTC.

Here the CDR3 reads CASSPGTVNTGELFF. The CDR3 coding sequence is TGCGCCAGCAGCCCCGGGACAGTGAACACCGGGGAGCTGTTTTTT. The chain uses TRBV5-1 and TRBJ2-2, with TRBD1 matching 7 bases. CDR1 SGHRS and CDR2 YFSETQ come from the germline V gene. The CDR3 has 15 residues. V dropped 4 bases and J dropped 1; count of bases not matched to a gene: 4.

A few counts support this clone. J is TRBJ1-1 and V is TRBV19; D remains ambiguous. The V end was cut by 7 bases, the J end by 4 bases, with 13 bases between. Germline V CDR1 and CDR2: LNHDA, SQIVND (reference sequence). The CDR3 runs to 13 residues. The CDR3 coding sequence is TGTGCCAGTAAGGCGGGTCCCCTCACTGAAGCTTTCTTT. This gives the protein CASKAGPLTEAFF.

The V call is TRBV2, the J call TRBJ1-6, with D maybe TRBD1 (6 bases). The V gene lost 4 bases and the J gene lost 10 bases, with 14 bases spanning the gap. Germline V lookup: CDR1 SNHLY, CDR2 FYNNEI. The CDR3 runs to 14 residues. CDR3 region: CASSGGRGRSPLHF. The DNA of the CDR3 is TGTGCCAGCAGTGGTGGCAGGGGACGATCACCCCTCCACTTT.